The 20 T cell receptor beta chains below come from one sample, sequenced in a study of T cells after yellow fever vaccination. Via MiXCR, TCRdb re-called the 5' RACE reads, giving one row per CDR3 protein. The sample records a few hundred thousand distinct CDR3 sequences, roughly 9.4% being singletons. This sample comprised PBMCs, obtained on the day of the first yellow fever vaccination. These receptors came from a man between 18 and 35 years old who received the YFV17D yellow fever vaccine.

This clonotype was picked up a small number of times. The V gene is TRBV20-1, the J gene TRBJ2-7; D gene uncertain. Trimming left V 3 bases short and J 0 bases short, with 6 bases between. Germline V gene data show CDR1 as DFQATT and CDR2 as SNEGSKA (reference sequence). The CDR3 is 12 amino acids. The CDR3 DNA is TGCAGTGCTAGCGGGTACTCCTACGAGCAGTACTTC. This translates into CSASGYSYEQYF.

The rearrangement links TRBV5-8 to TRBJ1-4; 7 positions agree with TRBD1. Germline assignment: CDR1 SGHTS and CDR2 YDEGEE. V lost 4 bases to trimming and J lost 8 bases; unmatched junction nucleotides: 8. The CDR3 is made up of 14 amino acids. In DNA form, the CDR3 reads TGTGCCAGCAGCCCCTCCGGGACAGACGAAAAACTGTTTTTT. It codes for CASSPSGTDEKLFF.

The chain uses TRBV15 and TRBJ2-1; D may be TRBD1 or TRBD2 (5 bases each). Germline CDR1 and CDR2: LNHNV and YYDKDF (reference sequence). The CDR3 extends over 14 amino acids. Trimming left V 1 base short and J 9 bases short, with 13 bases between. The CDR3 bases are TGTGCCACCAGCAGAGGTCGGGTGGGGACTGAGCAGTTCTTC. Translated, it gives CATSRGRVGTEQFF. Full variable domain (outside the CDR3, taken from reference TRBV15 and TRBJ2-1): DAMVIQNPRYQVTQFGKPVTLSCSQTLNHNVMYWYQQKSSQAPKLLFHYYDKDFNNEADTPDNFQSRRPNTSFCFLDIRSPGLGDTAMYLCATSRGRVGTEQFFGPGTRLTVL.

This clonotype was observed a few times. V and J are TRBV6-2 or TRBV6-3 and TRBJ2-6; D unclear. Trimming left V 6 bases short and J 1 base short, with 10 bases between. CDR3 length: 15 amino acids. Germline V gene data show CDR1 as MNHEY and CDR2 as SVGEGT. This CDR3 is CASSPHGSGANVLTF. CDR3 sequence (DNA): TGTGCCAGCAGCCCCCACGGTTCTGGGGCCAACGTCCTGACTTTC.

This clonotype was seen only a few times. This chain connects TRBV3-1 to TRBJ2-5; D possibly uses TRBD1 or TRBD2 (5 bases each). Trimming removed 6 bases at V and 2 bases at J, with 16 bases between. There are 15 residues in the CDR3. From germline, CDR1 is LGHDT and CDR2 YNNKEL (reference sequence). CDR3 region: CASRRFGTEQETQYF. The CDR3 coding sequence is TGTGCCAGCAGGCGTTTTGGGACGGAGCAAGAGACCCAGTACTTC.

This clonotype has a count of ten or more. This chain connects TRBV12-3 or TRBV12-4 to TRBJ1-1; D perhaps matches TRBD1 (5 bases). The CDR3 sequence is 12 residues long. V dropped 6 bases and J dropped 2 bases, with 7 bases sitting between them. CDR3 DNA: TGTGCCAGCAGCCGGACAAACACTGAAGCTTTCTTT. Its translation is CASSRTNTEAFF.

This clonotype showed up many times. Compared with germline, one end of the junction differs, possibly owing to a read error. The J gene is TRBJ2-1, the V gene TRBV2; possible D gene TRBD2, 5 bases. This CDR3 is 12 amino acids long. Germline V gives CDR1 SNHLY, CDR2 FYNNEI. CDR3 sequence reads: CASSGAGMSPNF. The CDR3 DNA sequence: TGTGCCAGCAGTGGGGCCGGGATGTCACCCAACTTC.

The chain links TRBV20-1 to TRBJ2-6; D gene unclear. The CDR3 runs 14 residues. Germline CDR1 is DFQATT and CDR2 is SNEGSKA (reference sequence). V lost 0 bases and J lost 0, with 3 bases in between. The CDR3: CSARDTSGANVLTF. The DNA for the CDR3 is TGCAGTGCTAGAGACACCTCTGGGGCCAACGTCCTGACTTTC.

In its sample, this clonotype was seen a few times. The CDR3 DNA sequence: TGCGCCAGCAGCTTCTCACCCGGGGGGGAGAGCAATCAGCCCCAGCATTTT. It is translated as CASSFSPGGESNQPQHF. The rearrangement uses TRBV5-1 and TRBJ1-5; tentatively, D is TRBD1 (5 bases). The CDR3 is made up of 17 amino acids. Germline-derived CDR1 and CDR2 are SGHRS and YFSETQ. V lost 2 bases and J 1 base, leaving 16 bases between the germline ends.

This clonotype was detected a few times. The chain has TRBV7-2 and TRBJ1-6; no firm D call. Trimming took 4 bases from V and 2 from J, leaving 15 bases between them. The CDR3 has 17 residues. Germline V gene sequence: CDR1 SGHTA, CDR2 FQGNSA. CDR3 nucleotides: TGTGCCAGCAGCTCGACGGGGTCCGGGACCTATAATTCACCCCTCCACTTT. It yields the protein CASSSTGSGTYNSPLHF.

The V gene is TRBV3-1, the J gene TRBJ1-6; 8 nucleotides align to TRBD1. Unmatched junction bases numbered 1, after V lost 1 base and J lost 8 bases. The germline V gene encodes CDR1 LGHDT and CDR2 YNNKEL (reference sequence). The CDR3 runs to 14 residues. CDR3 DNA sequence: TGTGCCAGCAGCCAAGCAGGGGGCTATTCACCCCTCCACTTT. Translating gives CASSQAGGYSPLHF.

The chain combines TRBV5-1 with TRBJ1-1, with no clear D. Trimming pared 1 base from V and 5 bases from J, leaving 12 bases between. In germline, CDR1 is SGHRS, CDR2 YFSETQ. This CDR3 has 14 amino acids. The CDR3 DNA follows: TGCGCCAGCAGCTTGTATACGGGAAGGACTGAAGCTTTCTTT. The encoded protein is CASSLYTGRTEAFF.

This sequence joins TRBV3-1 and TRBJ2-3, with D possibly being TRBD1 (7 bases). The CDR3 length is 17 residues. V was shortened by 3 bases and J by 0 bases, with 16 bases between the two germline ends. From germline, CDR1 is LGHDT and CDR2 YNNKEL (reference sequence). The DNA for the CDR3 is TGTGCCAGCAGCCAGACTAGGACAGGCACTAGCACAGATACGCAGTATTTT. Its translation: CASSQTRTGTSTDTQYF.

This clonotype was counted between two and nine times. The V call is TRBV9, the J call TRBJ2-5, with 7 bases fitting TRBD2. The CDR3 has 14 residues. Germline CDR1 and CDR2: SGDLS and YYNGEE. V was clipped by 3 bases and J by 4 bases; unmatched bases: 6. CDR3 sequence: CASSARPGGETQYF. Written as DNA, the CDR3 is TGTGCCAGCAGCGCGCGACCGGGAGGAGAGACCCAGTACTTC.

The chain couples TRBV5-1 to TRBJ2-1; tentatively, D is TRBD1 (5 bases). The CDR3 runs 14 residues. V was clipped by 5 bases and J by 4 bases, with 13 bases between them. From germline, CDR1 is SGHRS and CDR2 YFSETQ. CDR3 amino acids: CASSKTGEYNEQFF. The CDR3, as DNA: TGCGCCAGCAGTAAAACAGGCGAATACAATGAGCAGTTCTTC.

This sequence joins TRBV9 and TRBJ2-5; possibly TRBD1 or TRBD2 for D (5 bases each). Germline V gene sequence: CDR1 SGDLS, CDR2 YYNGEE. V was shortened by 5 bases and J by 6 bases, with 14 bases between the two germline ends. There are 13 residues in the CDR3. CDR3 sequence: CASSDGTQQTQYF. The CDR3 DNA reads TGTGCCAGCAGTGACGGGACCCAGCAGACCCAGTACTTC. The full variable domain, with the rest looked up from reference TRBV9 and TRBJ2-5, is DSGVTQTPKHLITATGQRVTLRCSPRSGDLSVYWYQQSLDQGLQFLIQYYNGEERAKGNILERFSAQQFPDLHSELNLSSLELGDSALYFCASSDGTQQTQYFGPGTRLLVL.

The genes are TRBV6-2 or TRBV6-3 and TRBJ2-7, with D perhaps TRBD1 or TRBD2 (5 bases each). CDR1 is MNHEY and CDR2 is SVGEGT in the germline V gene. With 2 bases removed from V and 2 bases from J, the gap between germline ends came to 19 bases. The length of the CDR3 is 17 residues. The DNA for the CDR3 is TGTGCCAGCAGTTACAGCAGGTTGGGGGACGGACCCTACGAGCAGTACTTC. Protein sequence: CASSYSRLGDGPYEQYF.

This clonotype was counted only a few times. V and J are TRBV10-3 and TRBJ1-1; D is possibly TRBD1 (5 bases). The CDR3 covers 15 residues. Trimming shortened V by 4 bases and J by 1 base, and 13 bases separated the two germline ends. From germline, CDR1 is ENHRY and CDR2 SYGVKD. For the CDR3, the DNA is TGTGCCATCAGTGGAGAACCTCAGGGGAACACTGAAGCTTTCTTT. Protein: CAISGEPQGNTEAFF.

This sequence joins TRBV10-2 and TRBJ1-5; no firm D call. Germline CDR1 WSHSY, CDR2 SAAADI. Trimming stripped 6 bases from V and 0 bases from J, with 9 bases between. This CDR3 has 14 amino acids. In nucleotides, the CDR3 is TGCGCCAGCAGGGAGGAGGGTAGCAATCAGCCCCAGCATTTT. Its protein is CASREEGSNQPQHF.

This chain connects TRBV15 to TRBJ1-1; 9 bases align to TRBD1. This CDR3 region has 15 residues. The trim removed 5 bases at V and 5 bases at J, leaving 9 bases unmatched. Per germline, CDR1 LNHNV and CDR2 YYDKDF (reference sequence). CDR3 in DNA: TGTGCCACCAGCGCCAGAACAGGGGGCATGACTGAAGCTTTCTTT. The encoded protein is CATSARTGGMTEAFF.